The 24 T cell receptor beta chains below all came from one sample that was sequenced in a study of blood T cell repertoires in COVID-19 (dated by TCRdb to 2020 to 2021). Receptor amplification or capture employed the immunoSEQ multiplex PCR assay. Entries here come from immuneACCESS through TCRdb and include only in-frame sequences with V and J called. Some clones fail to appear in such tables; in the studies checked, an unresolved V gene covers under half of the shortfall, and the cause of the remainder is unknown. This sample is represented by approximately 360,000 clones; 89% of them were singletons. Roughly 1.2% of the sample belongs to the ten largest clones. Sequenced: peripheral blood. These receptors all come from a man in his forties with acute or convalescent COVID-19.

The rearrangement joins TRBV11-1 to TRBJ2-3, with D possibly TRBD2 on 6 matching bases. The V and J ends lost 7 bases and 2 bases respectively, with 13 bases between them. The CDR3 is 14 amino acids. Germline CDR1 reads SGHAT; CDR2 reads FQDESV (reference sequence). As DNA, the CDR3 is TGTGCCAGCAACTCCTGGACTAACACAGATACGCAGTATTTT. Protein: CASNSWTNTDTQYF.

This chain joins TRBV5-4 and TRBJ1-1; tentative D call: TRBD1 (6 bases). This CDR3 comprises 14 residues. Trimming cost V 3 bases and J 3 bases, with 12 bases left between them. Germline CDR1 reads SGHNT; CDR2 reads YYREEE (reference sequence). For the CDR3, the DNA is TGTGCCAGCAGCTCCCGTACAGGGCACACTGAAGCTTTCTTT. This codes for CASSSRTGHTEAFF.

The chain is built from TRBV6-5 and TRBJ1-2; the D gene is possibly TRBD1 (6 bases). The germline V gene encodes CDR1 MNHEY and CDR2 SVGAGI. V dropped 7 bases and J dropped 3 bases, with 12 bases sitting between them. The CDR3 has 13 residues. The CDR3 region has the DNA TGTGCCAGCACAACAGGGTGGGACTATGGCTACACCTTC. Residues: CASTTGWDYGYTF.

The table lists this clone with a count of one. The chain has TRBV11-2 and TRBJ2-3; 7 bases match TRBD1. This CDR3 has 15 residues. The V segment lost 5 bases and the J segment 3 bases; nucleotides outside the gene matches: 8. Per the germline V gene, CDR1 is SGHAT and CDR2 is FQNNGV. The CDR3: CASSPRGRGTDTQYF. The CDR3 DNA reads as TGTGCCAGCAGCCCCCGGGGCAGGGGGACAGATACGCAGTATTTT.

V is TRBV27 and J is TRBJ2-7; 7 nucleotides align to TRBD1. V lost 4 bases to trimming and J lost 5 bases; unmatched junction nucleotides: 8. The length of the CDR3 is 14 residues. The germline gives CDR1 MNHEY, CDR2 SMNVEV (reference sequence). DNA of the CDR3: TGTGCCAGCAGTTCCCTCGACAGGGTTCACGAGCAGTACTTC. Translating gives CASSSLDRVHEQYF.

In this sample, this clone turned up once. The rearrangement joins TRBV6-5 to TRBJ2-2; D is perhaps TRBD2 (6 bases). CDR1 is MNHEY, CDR2 SVGAGI, per germline. This CDR3 is 15 amino acids long. Trimming removed 1 base at V and 1 base at J, with 7 bases between. CDR3 sequence (DNA): TGTGCCAGCAGTTACTGGAGGGAGAACACCGGGGAGCTGTTTTTT. It is translated as CASSYWRENTGELFF.

The genes are TRBV7-2 and TRBJ2-7, with D hard to call. The CDR3 loop spans 13 amino acids. Germline assignment: CDR1 SGHTA and CDR2 FQGNSA. V was pared by 0 bases and J by 6 bases, with 9 bases between. The CDR3 coding sequence is TGTGCCAGCAGCTTAGCCCGTCAGGCCGAGCAGTACTTC. Protein product: CASSLARQAEQYF.

This sequence joins TRBV6-5 and TRBJ1-4; TRBD1 might be the D (5 bases). Looked up from germline, CDR1 is MNHEY and CDR2 is SVGAGI. V lost 5 bases, J lost 10 bases, and 17 bases lay in between. This CDR3 has 14 residues. CDR3: CASSRRGGEGKLFF. The CDR3 DNA reads TGTGCCAGCAGTCGCCGGGGAGGGGAGGGAAAACTGTTTTTT.

The rearrangement joins TRBV5-1 to TRBJ2-7, with TRBD2 matching 8 bases. CDR3 size: 15 residues. CDR1 SGHRS and CDR2 YFSETQ come from the germline V gene. Trimming at V came to 2 bases and at J to 1 base, leaving 5 bases not matched to a gene. The chain's CDR3 is CASSLTGTSSYEQYF. The CDR3, as DNA: TGCGCCAGCAGCTTAACAGGGACTAGTTCCTACGAGCAGTACTTC.

The genes are TRBV4-2 and TRBJ2-1, with 11 bases lining up with TRBD2. The trim removed 2 bases at V and 1 base at J, leaving 4 bases unmatched. CDR1 LGHNA and CDR2 YNFKEQ come from the germline V gene. This CDR3 contains 17 residues. CDR3 coding DNA: TGTGCCAGCAGCCAAAACCTAGCGGGGGGATCCTACAATGAGCAGTTCTTC. This gives the protein CASSQNLAGGSYNEQFF.

The V and J genes are TRBV5-1 and TRBJ2-2; D perhaps matches TRBD2 (5 bases). This CDR3 is 15 amino acids long. Germline V gene lookup returns CDR1 SGHRS and CDR2 YFSETQ. The V end lost 4 bases, the J end lost 5 bases, and 15 bases lay between the germline ends. The DNA of the CDR3 is TGCGCCAGCAGCCCGCTAGCCTCCGGGACCGGGGAGCTGTTTTTT. Its protein is CASSPLASGTGELFF.

The genes are TRBV7-9 and TRBJ2-7; 9 bases line up with TRBD1. The germline CDR1 and CDR2 sequences are SEHNR and FQNEAQ (reference sequence). The CDR3 extends over 15 amino acids. V was pared by 5 bases and J by 2 bases, with 7 bases of the junction left unmatched. The CDR3, as DNA: TGTGCCAGCAGCCACCCGGGACAGGGAACCTACGAGCAGTACTTC. Its protein is CASSHPGQGTYEQYF.

CDR3 sequence (DNA): TGTGCCATCAGTGAGCCCGTGGGGGGTAGCTCACCCCTCCACTTT. Protein product: CAISEPVGGSSPLHF. V is TRBV10-3 and J is TRBJ1-6; possible D gene TRBD1, 5 bases. CDR1 and CDR2 from the germline V gene are ENHRY and SYGVKD. Deletions cut 2 bases from V and 10 bases from J, with 15 bases between. CDR3 size: 15 residues.

The J gene is TRBJ1-1, the V gene TRBV6-5, with TRBD1 identical over 8 bases. With V trimmed by 5 bases and J by 1 base, 3 bases remained unmatched. Germline lookup yields CDR1 MNHEY and CDR2 SVGAGI. The CDR3 contains 14 residues. The CDR3 DNA sequence: TGTGCCAGCAGTAGGACAGGGCAGAACACTGAAGCTTTCTTT. This sequence encodes CASSRTGQNTEAFF.

This chain connects TRBV5-1 to TRBJ1-2; 9 bases line up with TRBD1. The CDR3 consists of 15 residues. The V segment lost 1 base and the J segment 6 bases; nucleotides outside the gene matches: 7. CDR1 is SGHRS and CDR2 is YFSETQ in the germline V gene. For the CDR3, the DNA is TGCGCCAGCAGCTTGACTGACGGGACAGGGCATGGCTACACCTTC. It codes for CASSLTDGTGHGYTF.

The chain uses TRBV3-1 (or the pseudogene TRBV3-2) and TRBJ2-7; 9 positions match TRBD1. V was clipped by 3 bases and J by 2 bases; unmatched bases: 17. The germline V gene has CDR1 LGHDT and CDR2 YNNKEL (reference sequence). The CDR3 has 19 residues. CDR3 in DNA: TGTGCCAGCAGCCACCCGTATAGGACAGGGGTCCCCGTACCCTACGAGCAGTACTTC. Encoded protein: CASSHPYRTGVPVPYEQYF.

V is TRBV5-4 and J is TRBJ2-3, with unresolved D. The CDR3 loop spans 15 amino acids. V lost 0 bases to trimming and J lost 2 bases, with 10 bases between them. The germline gives CDR1 SGHNT, CDR2 YYREEE (reference sequence). The CDR3 DNA reads TGTGCCAGCAGCTTGGAATGGCGGCCCACAGATACGCAGTATTTT. This sequence encodes CASSLEWRPTDTQYF.

The gene calls are TRBV4-1 and TRBJ2-7; 7 nucleotides match TRBD2. Losses at the gene ends were 0 bases for V and 3 bases for J; bases not matched to a gene: 5. This CDR3 has 15 residues. From germline, CDR1 is MGHRA and CDR2 YSYEKL. The CDR3 DNA reads TGCGCCAGCAGCCAAGATCGGGGACTAAACTACGAGCAGTACTTC. Translated, it gives CASSQDRGLNYEQYF.

The rearrangement joins TRBV6-6 to TRBJ1-1, with TRBD1 identical over 7 bases. The germline V gene encodes CDR1 MNHNY and CDR2 SVGAGI (reference sequence). V lost 7 bases, J lost 1 base, and 6 bases stayed unmatched. The CDR3 totals 14 residues. Written as DNA, the CDR3 is TGTGCCAGCATCCCGGGACAGAAGAACACTGAAGCTTTCTTT. This gives the protein CASIPGQKNTEAFF.

The chain uses TRBV5-1 and TRBJ2-5; 15 nucleotides agree with TRBD2. V lost 3 bases, J lost 3 bases, and 3 bases stayed unmatched. CDR3 length: 16 amino acids. CDR1 and CDR2 (germline): SGHRS, YFSETQ. The CDR3 bases are TGCGCCAGCAGCTATGGACTAGCGGGAGGGAAAGAGACCCAGTACTTC. It translates to CASSYGLAGGKETQYF.

This sequence joins TRBV6-6 and TRBJ1-5, with no clear D. The germline gives CDR1 MNHNY, CDR2 SVGAGI (reference sequence). CDR3 size: 16 residues. Trimming stripped 4 bases from V and 2 bases from J, with 15 bases between. As DNA, the CDR3 is TGTGCCAGCAGTTCGAGTCTCCCGGGTCGCAATCAGCCCCAGCATTTT. Residues: CASSSSLPGRNQPQHF.

The CDR3 coding sequence is TGTGCCAGCAGTTTAACAGGAGTCACCGGGGAGCTGTTTTTT. Translating it yields CASSLTGVTGELFF. The genes are TRBV2 and TRBJ2-2, with D tentatively TRBD1 (5 bases). The CDR3 totals 14 residues. Trimming cost V 5 bases and J 4 bases, with 11 bases left between them. CDR1 is SNHLY, CDR2 FYNNEI, per germline. Filled out from reference TRBV2 and TRBJ2-2, the complete variable domain reads EPEVTQTPSHQVTQMGQEVILRCVPISNHLYFYWYRQILGQKVEFLVSFYNNEISEKSEIFDDQFSVERPDGSNFTLKIRSTKLEDSAMYFCASSLTGVTGELFFGEGSRLTVL.

The chain recombines TRBV19 with TRBJ1-2; D is possibly TRBD1 (6 bases). Trimming shortened V by 4 bases and J by 1 base, and 13 bases separated the two germline ends. The germline CDR1 and CDR2 sequences are LNHDA and SQIVND (reference sequence). This CDR3 comprises 15 residues. The CDR3 nucleotides are TGTGCCAGTAGTACCCGCAGGGGATTTAACTATGGCTACACCTTC. This codes for CASSTRRGFNYGYTF.

The gene calls are TRBV11-2 and TRBJ1-5; D call uncertain. Per germline, CDR1 SGHAT and CDR2 FQNNGV. The ends were cut back, 5 bases at V and 12 bases at J, with 11 bases in the middle. CDR3 length equals 11 residues. The CDR3, as DNA: TGTGCCAGCAGCCGGAGGGTGAGCCAGCATTTT. Residues: CASSRRVSQHF.